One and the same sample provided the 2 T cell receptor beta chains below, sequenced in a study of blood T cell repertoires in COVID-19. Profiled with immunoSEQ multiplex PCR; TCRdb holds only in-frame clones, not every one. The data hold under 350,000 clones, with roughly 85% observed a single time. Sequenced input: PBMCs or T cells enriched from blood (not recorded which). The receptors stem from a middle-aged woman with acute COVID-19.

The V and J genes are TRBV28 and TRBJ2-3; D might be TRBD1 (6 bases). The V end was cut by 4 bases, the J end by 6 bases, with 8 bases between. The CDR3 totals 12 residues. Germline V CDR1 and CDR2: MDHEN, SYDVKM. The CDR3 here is CASSSDRDTQYF. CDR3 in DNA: TGTGCCAGCAGTTCCGACAGGGATACGCAGTATTTT.

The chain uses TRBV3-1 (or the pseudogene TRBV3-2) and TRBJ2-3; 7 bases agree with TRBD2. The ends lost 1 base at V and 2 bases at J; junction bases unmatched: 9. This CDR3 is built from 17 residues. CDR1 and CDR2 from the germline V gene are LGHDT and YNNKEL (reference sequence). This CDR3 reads CASSQAPTSAYTDTQYF. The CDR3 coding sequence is TGTGCCAGCAGCCAAGCTCCTACTAGCGCATACACAGATACGCAGTATTTT.